This T cell receptor (beta chain) was recovered during a study of OX40 agonist ivuxolimab in advanced cancers. Study results and caveats: At doses 0.1 to 3.0 mg/kg, CD4+ and CD8+ clones expanded. Among T cells, CD8+ cells averaged more expanded clones than CD4+ cells.

TCRdb's table, derived via immunoSEQ multiplex PCR, lists solely in-frame clones and lacks some. The sample lists tens of thousands of clones; 65% to 90% were seen once. V was cut by 10 bases and J by 0 bases, with 10 bases left in between. The CDR3 loop spans 13 amino acids. Germline CDR1 is MRHNA and CDR2 is SNTAGT. Concerning this clone: Its target is not known.

This TCR came from an adult with an advanced solid tumor such as melanoma, head and neck, liver or kidney cancer. V gene TRBV6-4 combines with J gene TRBJ1-3, with unresolved D. The specimen was CD4+ or CD8+ T cells sorted from blood, collected in a trial of the OX40 agonist ivuxolimab. The CDR3 reads CAMSGHSGNTIYF. Written as DNA, the CDR3 is TGTGCCATGTCCGGGCACTCTGGAAACACCATATATTTT.